The present T cell receptor beta chain was sequenced within a study of early T cells in non-severe SARS-CoV-2 infection. Study summary: Chains from this unsorted whole-blood bulk RNA could not be paired.

MiXCR, applied by TCRdb to the 5' RACE reads, yields one record per CDR3 protein. The data show 84,000 or so distinct CDR3 sequences, roughly an eighth seen once. Source material: whole blood. This clonotype originated in an adult who was a healthcare worker with PCR-confirmed SARS-CoV-2 infection or an uninfected control (not recorded which).

CDR3 in DNA: TGTGCCAGCAGTTACGGTGTAGCGGGGGGGCTGGGCACCGGGGAGCTGTTTTTT. Residues: CASSYGVAGGLGTGELFF. This chain uses TRBV6-5 with TRBJ2-2, with 11 nucleotides matching TRBD2. Per germline, CDR1 MNHEY and CDR2 SVGAGI. The length of the CDR3 is 18 residues. With V trimmed by 2 bases and J by 4 bases, 9 bases remained unmatched.